What follows describes a single T cell receptor beta chain. The antigen is unknown. The record originates from a study of CD8 T cells in ankylosing spondylitis. CDR1 is SGDLS, CDR2 YYNGEE, per germline. The CDR3 is 15 amino acids. The J segment lost 2 bases and the V segment lost 0 bases, leaving 4 bases of the junction unmatched. TCRdb passed the 5' RACE reads through MiXCR, listing each CDR3 protein once. This sample has roughly 38,000 distinct CDR3 sequences, with 3% found just once. Overall study results and limits: What seemed typical of ankylosing spondylitis blood was a TCR beta motif built from several highly homologous variants. Disease-linked clones were reportedly significantly enriched in matched ankylosing spondylitis synovial fluid.

This TCR was sampled from a male donor with ankylosing spondylitis or in good health (not recorded which). Sequencing used blood, either unsorted or a sorted T cell fraction (not recorded which). The chain uses TRBV9 and TRBJ2-5; 7 bases align to TRBD2. For the CDR3, the DNA is TGTGCCAGCAGCGTAGGCGGGACTACTCAAGAGACCCAGTACTTC. Translated: CASSVGGTTQETQYF.